The TCR beta chain under discussion was sequenced for a study of shared clonotypes between healthy human individuals. At the level of the study: Each donor had three CD4 naive, three CD4 memory, two CD8 naive and one CD8 memory plate. The study, taken as a whole, reports: It was anticipated that sequencing depth would influence how many clonotypes donors shared. What naive subsets generally showed was a larger estimated richness than memory subsets showed.

As for this clone: Its antigen is as yet unknown.

Germline CDR1 reads SEHNR; CDR2 reads FQNEAQ (reference sequence). V lost 8 bases to trimming and J lost 5 bases, with 18 bases between them. CDR3 size: 14 residues. Deep was the level used in running the assay. Data came from immunoSEQ multiplex PCR; TCRdb stores just in-frame clones and leaves some out. The table has about 2.1 million clones, roughly 93% seen once. Positively selected for CCR7, the CD45RO-negative cells used as naive CD8 cells excluded terminally differentiated effector memory CD45RA+ cells. The chain combines TRBV7-9 with TRBJ1-2, with no clear D. What was sequenced was naive CD8+ T cells from PBMCs. The receptor's source is a man aged 18 to 35 in good health. Some clones in this sample may be carry-over from other donors' samples. The CDR3 coding sequence is TGTGCCAGCCTTACCCCGGACGGAGTTTATGGCTACACCTTC. The encoded protein is CASLTPDGVYGYTF.